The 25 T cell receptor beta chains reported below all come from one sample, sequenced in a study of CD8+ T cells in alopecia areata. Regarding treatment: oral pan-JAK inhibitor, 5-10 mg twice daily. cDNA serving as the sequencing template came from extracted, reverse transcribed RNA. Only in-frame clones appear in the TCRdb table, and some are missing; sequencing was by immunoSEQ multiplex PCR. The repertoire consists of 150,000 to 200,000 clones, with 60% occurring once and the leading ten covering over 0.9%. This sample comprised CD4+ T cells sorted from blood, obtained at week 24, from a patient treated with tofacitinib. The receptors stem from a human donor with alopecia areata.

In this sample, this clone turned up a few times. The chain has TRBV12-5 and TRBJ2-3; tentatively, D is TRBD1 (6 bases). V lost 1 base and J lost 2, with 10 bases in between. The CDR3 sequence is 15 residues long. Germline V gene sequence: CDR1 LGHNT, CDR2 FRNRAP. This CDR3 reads CASGLGTEYTDTQYF. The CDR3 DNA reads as TGTGCTAGTGGTTTGGGGACAGAGTACACAGATACGCAGTATTTT.

The CDR3 loop is CASSVEGGSVAFF. In DNA, the CDR3 is TGTGCCAGCAGCGTAGAAGGAGGTTCGGTAGCTTTCTTT. The J gene is TRBJ1-1, the V gene TRBV9; the D is unclear. The V end was cut by 0 bases, the J end by 10 bases, with 13 bases between. The CDR3 extends over 13 amino acids. The germline gives CDR1 SGDLS, CDR2 YYNGEE.

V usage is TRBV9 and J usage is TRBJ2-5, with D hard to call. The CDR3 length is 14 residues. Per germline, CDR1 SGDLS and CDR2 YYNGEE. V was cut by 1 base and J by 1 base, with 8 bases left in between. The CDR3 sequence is CASSVNPGQETQYF. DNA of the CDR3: TGTGCCAGCAGCGTAAATCCCGGCCAAGAGACCCAGTACTTC.

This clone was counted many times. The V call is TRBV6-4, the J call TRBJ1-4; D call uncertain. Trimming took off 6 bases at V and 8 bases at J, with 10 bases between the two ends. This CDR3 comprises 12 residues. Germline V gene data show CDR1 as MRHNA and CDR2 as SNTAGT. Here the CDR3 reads CASSPGKEKLFF. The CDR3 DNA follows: TGTGCCAGCAGCCCCGGAAAGGAAAAACTGTTTTTT.

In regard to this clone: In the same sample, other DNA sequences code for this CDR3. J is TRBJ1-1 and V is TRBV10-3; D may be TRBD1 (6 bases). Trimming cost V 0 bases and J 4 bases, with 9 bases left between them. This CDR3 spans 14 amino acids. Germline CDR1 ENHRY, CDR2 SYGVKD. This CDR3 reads CAISESRGGTEAFF. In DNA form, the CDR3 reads TGTGCCATCAGTGAGTCTCGAGGGGGCACTGAAGCTTTCTTT.

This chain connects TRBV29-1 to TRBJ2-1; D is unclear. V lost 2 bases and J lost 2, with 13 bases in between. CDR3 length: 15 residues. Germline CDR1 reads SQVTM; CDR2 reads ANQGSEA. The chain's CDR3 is CSVETAATTYNEQFF. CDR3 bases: TGCAGCGTTGAAACGGCCGCCACGACCTACAATGAGCAGTTCTTC.

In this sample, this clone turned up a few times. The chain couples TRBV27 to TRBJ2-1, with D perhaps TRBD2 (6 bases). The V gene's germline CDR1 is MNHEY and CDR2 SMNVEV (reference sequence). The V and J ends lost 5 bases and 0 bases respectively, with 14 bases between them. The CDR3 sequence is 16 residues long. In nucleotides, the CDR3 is TGTGCCAGCAGTCCCATAGCGGCTAGCTCCTACAATGAGCAGTTCTTC. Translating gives CASSPIAASSYNEQFF.

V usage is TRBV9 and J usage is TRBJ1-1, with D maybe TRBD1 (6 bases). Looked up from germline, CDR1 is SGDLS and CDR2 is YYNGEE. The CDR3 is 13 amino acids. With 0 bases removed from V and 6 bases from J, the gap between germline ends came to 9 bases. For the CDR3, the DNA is TGTGCCAGCAGCGTAGACCACAGGGCTGAAGCTTTCTTT. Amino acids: CASSVDHRAEAFF.

The CDR3 DNA reads TGTGCCTGGAGTTACGGGGACAGGGATCACAATGGCTACACCTTC. Its translation: CAWSYGDRDHNGYTF. V and J are TRBV30 and TRBJ1-2, with 9 bases that match TRBD1. Trimming at V came to 2 bases and at J to 6 bases, leaving 10 bases not matched to a gene. The CDR3 sequence is 15 residues long. Germline V gene data show CDR1 as GTSNPN and CDR2 as SVGIG (reference sequence).

CDR3: CSVGPRGAGYEQYF. The CDR3 region has the DNA TGCAGCGTTGGGCCACGGGGGGCCGGATACGAGCAGTACTTC. This chain connects TRBV29-1 to TRBJ2-7; tentatively, D is TRBD2 (7 bases). Germline loops: CDR1 SQVTM, CDR2 ANQGSEA. The CDR3 has 14 amino acids. Trimming took off 4 bases at V and 4 bases at J, with 17 bases between the two ends.

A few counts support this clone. CDR3 DNA sequence: TGCGCCAGCAGCTTAGGAGGACAGGGGAACACTGAAGCTTTCTTT. It is translated as CASSLGGQGNTEAFF. The V gene is TRBV5-1, the J gene TRBJ1-1; TRBD1 matches 8 bases. Germline V gene sequence: CDR1 SGHRS, CDR2 YFSETQ. J gave up 1 base and V 2 bases, and 4 bases lay outside the gene matches. The CDR3 is 15 residues long.

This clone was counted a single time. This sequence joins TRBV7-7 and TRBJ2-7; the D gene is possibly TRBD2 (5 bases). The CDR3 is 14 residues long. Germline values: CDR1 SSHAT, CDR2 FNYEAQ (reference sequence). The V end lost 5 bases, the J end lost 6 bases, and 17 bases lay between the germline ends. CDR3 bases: TGTGCCAGCAGCCGCAGAGAGCGGATTATCGAGCAGTACTTC. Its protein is CASSRRERIIEQYF.

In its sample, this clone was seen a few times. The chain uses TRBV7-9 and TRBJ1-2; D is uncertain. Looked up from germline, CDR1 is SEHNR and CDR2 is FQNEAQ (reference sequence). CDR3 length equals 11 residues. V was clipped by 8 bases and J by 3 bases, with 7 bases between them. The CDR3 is CASDGDYGYTF. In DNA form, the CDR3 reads TGTGCCAGCGACGGAGACTATGGCTACACCTTC.

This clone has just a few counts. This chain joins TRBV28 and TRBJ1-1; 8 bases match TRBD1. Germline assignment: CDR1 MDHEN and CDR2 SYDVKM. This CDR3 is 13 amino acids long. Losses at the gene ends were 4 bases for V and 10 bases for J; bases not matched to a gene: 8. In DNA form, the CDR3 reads TGTGCCAGCAGTTCCGACAGGGGAAGCTCAGCTTTCTTT. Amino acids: CASSSDRGSSAFF.

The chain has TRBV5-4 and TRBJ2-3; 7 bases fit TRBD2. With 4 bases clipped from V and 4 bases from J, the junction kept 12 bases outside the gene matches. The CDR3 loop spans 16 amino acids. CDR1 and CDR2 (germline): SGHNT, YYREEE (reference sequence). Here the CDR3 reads CASSPFGTNGADTQYF. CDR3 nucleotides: TGTGCCAGCAGCCCTTTCGGGACTAACGGAGCAGATACGCAGTATTTT.

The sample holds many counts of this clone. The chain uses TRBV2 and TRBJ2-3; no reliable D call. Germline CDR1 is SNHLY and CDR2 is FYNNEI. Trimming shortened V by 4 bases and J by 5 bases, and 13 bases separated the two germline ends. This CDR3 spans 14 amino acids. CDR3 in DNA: TGTGCCAGCAGTGGCCTAGGAGCTGGAGATACGCAGTATTTT. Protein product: CASSGLGAGDTQYF.

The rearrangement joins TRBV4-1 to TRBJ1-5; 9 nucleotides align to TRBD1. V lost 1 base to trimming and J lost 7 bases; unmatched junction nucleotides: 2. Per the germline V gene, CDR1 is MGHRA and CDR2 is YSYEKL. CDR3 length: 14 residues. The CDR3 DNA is TGCGCCAGCAGCCAAGGGGACAGGGACCAGCCCCAGCATTTT. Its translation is CASSQGDRDQPQHF.

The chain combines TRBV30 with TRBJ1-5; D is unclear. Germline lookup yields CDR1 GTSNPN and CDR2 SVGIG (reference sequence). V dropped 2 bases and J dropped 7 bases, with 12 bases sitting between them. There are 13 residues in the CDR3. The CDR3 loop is CAWSLTHDQPQHF. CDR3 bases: TGTGCCTGGAGTCTAACACATGACCAGCCCCAGCATTTT.

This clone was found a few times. In nucleotides, the CDR3 is TGCAGCGTTGAAGGGACCAGGGGACGGAATGAGCAGTTCTTC. Translation: CSVEGTRGRNEQFF. The chain couples TRBV29-1 to TRBJ2-1; TRBD1 is a possible D gene (6 bases). V was pared by 1 base and J by 7 bases, with 14 bases between. Germline V gene lookup returns CDR1 SQVTM and CDR2 ANQGSEA. The CDR3 runs 14 residues.

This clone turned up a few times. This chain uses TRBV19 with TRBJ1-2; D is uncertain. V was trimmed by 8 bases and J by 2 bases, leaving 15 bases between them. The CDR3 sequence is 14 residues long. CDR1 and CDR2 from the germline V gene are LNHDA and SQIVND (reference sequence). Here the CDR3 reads CASQQLGRNYGYTF. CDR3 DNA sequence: TGTGCCAGTCAACAACTCGGACGGAACTATGGCTACACCTTC.

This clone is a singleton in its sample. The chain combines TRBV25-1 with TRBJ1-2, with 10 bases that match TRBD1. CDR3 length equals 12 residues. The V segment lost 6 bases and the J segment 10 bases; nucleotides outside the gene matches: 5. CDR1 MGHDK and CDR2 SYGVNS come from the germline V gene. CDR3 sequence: CASSEDRGSYTF. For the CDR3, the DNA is TGTGCCAGCAGCGAGGACAGGGGGTCCTACACCTTC.

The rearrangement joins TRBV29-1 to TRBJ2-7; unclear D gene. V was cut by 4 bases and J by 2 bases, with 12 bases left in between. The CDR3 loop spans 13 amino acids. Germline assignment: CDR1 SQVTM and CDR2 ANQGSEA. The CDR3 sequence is CSVVRPLTYEQYF. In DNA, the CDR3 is TGCAGCGTTGTACGGCCGCTTACCTACGAGCAGTACTTC.

The CDR3 region is CAISMDEEYGYTF. The CDR3 nucleotides are TGTGCCATCAGTATGGACGAAGAGTATGGCTACACCTTC. The V gene is TRBV10-3, the J gene TRBJ1-2; D ambiguous. Germline CDR1 and CDR2: ENHRY and SYGVKD. The ends were cut back, 5 bases at V and 5 bases at J, with 12 bases in the middle. This CDR3 region has 13 residues.

The CDR3 DNA reads as TGCAGCGTTAGCGGACAGAGCTCCTACAATGAGCAGTTCTTC. Amino acids: CSVSGQSSYNEQFF. The rearrangement links TRBV29-1 to TRBJ2-1, with D tentatively TRBD1 (6 bases). Germline CDR1 reads SQVTM; CDR2 reads ANQGSEA. CDR3 length: 14 residues. Trimming cost V 5 bases and J 0 bases, with 11 bases left between them.

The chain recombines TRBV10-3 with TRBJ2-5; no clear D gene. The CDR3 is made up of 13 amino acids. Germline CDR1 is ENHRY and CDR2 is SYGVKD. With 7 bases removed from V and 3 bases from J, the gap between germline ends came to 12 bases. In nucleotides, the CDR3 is TGTGCCATCACCCGTACTGCGGAAGAGACCCAGTACTTC. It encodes CAITRTAEETQYF.